This T cell receptor (beta chain) was recovered during a study of cytomegalovirus exposure and HLA in healthy donors. Primers included in the PCR were 60 Vbeta and 13 Jbeta primers. Profiling relied on immunoSEQ multiplex PCR, and the TCRdb table lists in-frame clones only, not all of them. The sample totals about 140,000 clones; its top ten clones hold about 2%. The sequence derives from a woman in her late teens or twenties in good health and CMV-seronegative. Sample: PBMCs.

CDR3 protein: CRVAGRSYNEQFF. CDR3 in DNA: TGCAGGGTAGCGGGACGCTCCTACAATGAGCAGTTCTTC. The genes are TRBV29-1 and TRBJ2-1; 8 bases map to TRBD2. The length of the CDR3 is 13 residues. In germline, CDR1 is SQVTM, CDR2 ANQGSEA.